Listed below are T cell receptor beta chains from one sample, sequenced in a study of blood T cell repertoires in COVID-19. Sequencing used immunoSEQ multiplex PCR; TCRdb keeps in-frame clones, though not all of them. The sample comprises about 190,000 clones, about nine tenths of which are singletons, and about 7% rests with the top ten. Input material: peripheral blood. The receptors derive from a man aged 40-50 years with acute or convalescent COVID-19. Each CDR3 is given with its conserved first and last residue. Each record gives: V gene, D gene, clone size, J gene, CDR3 DNA, CDR3 protein. The D gene is left open where the match is weak. Expanded clones get a size class; other rows say once, few or many, or leave the size out.

V: TRBV5-1
D: TRBD1
size: -
J: TRBJ1-2
DNA: TGCGCCAGCAGCGAGGGGGGGACAGGCCCACCGGGCTACACCTTC
CDR3: CASSEGGTGPPGYTF

V: TRBV7-9
D: -
size: -
J: TRBJ1-1
DNA: TGTGCCAGCAGCTTAGTTTTGGCGGTCCCCGAAGCTTTCTTT
CDR3: CASSLVLAVPEAFF

V: TRBV3-1/TRBV3-2
D: -
size: -
J: TRBJ1-6
DNA: TGTGCCAGCAGCCAACGGTTTTCACCCCTCCACTTT
CDR3: CASSQRFSPLHF

V: TRBV28
D: -
size: -
J: TRBJ1-4
DNA: TGTGCCAGCATCCAGGGGACCGCGGGGGTTGAACTGTTTTTT
CDR3: CASIQGTAGVELFF

V: TRBV29-1
D: -
size: -
J: TRBJ1-3
DNA: TGCAGCGTTGAAGGTGGCGGCTCTGGAAACACCATATATTTT
CDR3: CSVEGGGSGNTIYF

V: TRBV10-3
D: -
size: -
J: TRBJ1-1
DNA: TGTGCCATCAGTGAGTCGAGACAGCTGAACACTGAAGCTTTCTTT
CDR3: CAISESRQLNTEAFF

V: TRBV14
D: -
size: -
J: TRBJ1-2
DNA: TGTGCCAGCAGCCAAACCGGTTTGGATGGCTACACCTTC
CDR3: CASSQTGLDGYTF

V: TRBV7-3
D: -
size: -
J: TRBJ1-1
DNA: TGTGCCAGCAGCTCCCATCCGTCCCGAACTACTGAAGCTTTCTTT
CDR3: CASSSHPSRTTEAFF

V: TRBV6-5
D: TRBD1
size: -
J: TRBJ1-2
DNA: TGTGCCAGCAGTCTACGGAGGACAGGGTATGGCTACACCTTC
CDR3: CASSLRRTGYGYTF

V: TRBV4-2
D: -
size: -
J: TRBJ2-1
DNA: TGTGCCAGCAGCCAAGATCCAATTGGTGGGGGGACTTACAATGAGCAGTTCTTC
CDR3: CASSQDPIGGGTYNEQFF

V: TRBV25-1
D: -
size: -
J: TRBJ1-2
DNA: TGTGCCAGCAGTGAGAACAGGGTGTCGGGAGGCTACACCTTC
CDR3: CASSENRVSGGYTF

V: TRBV30
D: -
size: -
J: TRBJ1-3
DNA: TGTGCCTGGAGTGGACACTCTGGAAACACCATATATTTT
CDR3: CAWSGHSGNTIYF

V: TRBV19
D: -
size: -
J: TRBJ1-6
DNA: TGTGCCAGTAGTATCGGTGACAGCTCCTATAATTCACCCCTCCACTTT
CDR3: CASSIGDSSYNSPLHF

V: TRBV19
D: TRBD1
size: -
J: TRBJ1-4
DNA: TGTGCCAGTAGAGATACCGGGACAGGTCCCCCAAAACTGTTTTTT
CDR3: CASRDTGTGPPKLFF

V: TRBV24-1
D: TRBD1
size: -
J: TRBJ1-2
DNA: TGTGCCACCAGCGGACAGGGGGTATATTCCCCGAATGGCTACACCTTC
CDR3: CATSGQGVYSPNGYTF

V: TRBV2
D: -
size: -
J: TRBJ1-5
DNA: TGTGCCAGCAGTGCAACATCGGGGGATCAGCCCCAGCATTTT
CDR3: CASSATSGDQPQHF

V: TRBV18
D: -
size: -
J: TRBJ1-2
DNA: TGTGCCAGCTCACCTACTCAGGGGGGCTACACCTTC
CDR3: CASSPTQGGYTF

V: TRBV24-1
D: -
size: -
J: TRBJ1-5
DNA: TGTGCCACCAGTGACCCCAGGGTTTACCGAAACTATAGCAATCAGCCCCAGCATTTT
CDR3: CATSDPRVYRNYSNQPQHF

V: TRBV2
D: -
size: -
J: TRBJ1-1
DNA: TGTGCCAGCAGTGGGGAAGGGAGTCGGAACACTGAAGCTTTCTTT
CDR3: CASSGEGSRNTEAFF

V: TRBV29-1
D: TRBD2
size: once
J: TRBJ2-1
DNA: TGCAGCGTTGTCGGGGGGGGATTCAATGAGCAGTTCTTC
CDR3: CSVVGGGFNEQFF

V: TRBV5-1
D: TRBD2
size: -
J: TRBJ2-7
DNA: TGCGCCAGCAGCTCCCTGGGACTAGCGGGGGGCTCCTACGAGCAGTACTTC
CDR3: CASSSLGLAGGSYEQYF

V: TRBV20-1
D: TRBD2
size: -
J: TRBJ2-5
DNA: TGCAGTGCTAGTGGGGGGGGATTACAAGAGACCCAGTACTTC
CDR3: CSASGGGLQETQYF

V: TRBV27
D: -
size: -
J: TRBJ1-5
DNA: TGTGCCACCGCCGTCACTGAGAATCAGCCCCAGCATTTT
CDR3: CATAVTENQPQHF